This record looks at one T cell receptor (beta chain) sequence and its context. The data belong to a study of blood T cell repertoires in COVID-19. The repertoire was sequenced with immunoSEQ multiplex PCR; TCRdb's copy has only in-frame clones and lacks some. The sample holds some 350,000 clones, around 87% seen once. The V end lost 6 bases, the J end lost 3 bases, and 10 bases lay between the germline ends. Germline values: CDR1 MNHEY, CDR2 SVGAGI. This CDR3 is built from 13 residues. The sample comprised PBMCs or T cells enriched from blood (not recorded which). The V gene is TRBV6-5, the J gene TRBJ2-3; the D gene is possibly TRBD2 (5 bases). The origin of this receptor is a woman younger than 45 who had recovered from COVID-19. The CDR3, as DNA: TGTGCCAGCAGACACCCGGGGACAGATACGCAGTATTTT. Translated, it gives CASRHPGTDTQYF.